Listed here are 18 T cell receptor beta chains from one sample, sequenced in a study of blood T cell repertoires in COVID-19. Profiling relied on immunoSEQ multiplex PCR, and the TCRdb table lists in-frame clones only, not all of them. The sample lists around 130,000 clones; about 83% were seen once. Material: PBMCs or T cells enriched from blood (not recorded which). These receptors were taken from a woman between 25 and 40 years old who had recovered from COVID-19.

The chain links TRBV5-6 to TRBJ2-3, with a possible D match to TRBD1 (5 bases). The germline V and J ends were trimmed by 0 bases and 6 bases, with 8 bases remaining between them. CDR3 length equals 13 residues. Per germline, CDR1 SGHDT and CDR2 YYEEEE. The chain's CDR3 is CASSLGGADTQYF. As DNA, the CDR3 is TGTGCCAGCAGCTTGGGTGGGGCGGATACGCAGTATTTT.

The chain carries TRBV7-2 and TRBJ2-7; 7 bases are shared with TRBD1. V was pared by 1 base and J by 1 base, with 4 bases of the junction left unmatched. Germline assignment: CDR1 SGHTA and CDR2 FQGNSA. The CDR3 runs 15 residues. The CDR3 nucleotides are TGTGCCAGCAGCTTAGAGGCAGGGGGATCCTACGAGCAGTACTTC. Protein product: CASSLEAGGSYEQYF.

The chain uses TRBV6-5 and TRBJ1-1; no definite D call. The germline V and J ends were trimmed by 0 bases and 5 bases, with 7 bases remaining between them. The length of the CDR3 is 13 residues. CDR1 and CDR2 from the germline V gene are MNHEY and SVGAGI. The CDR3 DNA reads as TGTGCCAGCAGTTACTCGCCCGGGACTGAAGCTTTCTTT. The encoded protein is CASSYSPGTEAFF.

In DNA, the CDR3 is TGTGCCAGCAGCCTCCGGGACAGGGTAGGAGATACGCAGTATTTT. Amino acids: CASSLRDRVGDTQYF. The chain combines TRBV5-6 with TRBJ2-3; TRBD1 matches 9 bases. The CDR3 runs to 15 residues. The V gene end was trimmed by 4 bases and the J gene end by 5 bases; junction bases not matched to a gene: 8. Germline CDR1 reads SGHDT; CDR2 reads YYEEEE.

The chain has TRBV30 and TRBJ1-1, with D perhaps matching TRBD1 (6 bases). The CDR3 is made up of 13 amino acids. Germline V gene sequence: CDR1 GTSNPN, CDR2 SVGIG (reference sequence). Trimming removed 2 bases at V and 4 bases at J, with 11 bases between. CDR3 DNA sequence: TGTGCCTGGAGTTGGGGGCTGGGCACTGAAGCTTTCTTT. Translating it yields CAWSWGLGTEAFF.

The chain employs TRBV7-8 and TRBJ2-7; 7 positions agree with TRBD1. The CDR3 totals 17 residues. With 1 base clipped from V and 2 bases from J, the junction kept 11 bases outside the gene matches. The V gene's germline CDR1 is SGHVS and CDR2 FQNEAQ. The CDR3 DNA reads TGTGCCAGCAGCTTAGGGGCTTTTGGACAGGTAACCTACGAGCAGTACTTC. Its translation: CASSLGAFGQVTYEQYF.

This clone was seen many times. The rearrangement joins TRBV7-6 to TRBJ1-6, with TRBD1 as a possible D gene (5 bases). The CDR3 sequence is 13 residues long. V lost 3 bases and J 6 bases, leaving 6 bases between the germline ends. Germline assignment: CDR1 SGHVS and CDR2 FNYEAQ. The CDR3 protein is CASSLTANSPLHF. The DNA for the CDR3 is TGTGCCAGCAGCTTGACAGCTAATTCACCCCTCCACTTT.

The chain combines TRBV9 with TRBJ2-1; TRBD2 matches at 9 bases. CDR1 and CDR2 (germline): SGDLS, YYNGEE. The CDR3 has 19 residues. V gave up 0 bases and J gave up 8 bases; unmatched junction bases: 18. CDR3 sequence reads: CASSVDSRSLAGEVDEQFF. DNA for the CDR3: TGTGCCAGCAGCGTAGACTCCCGCTCGTTAGCGGGAGAAGTAGATGAGCAGTTCTTC.

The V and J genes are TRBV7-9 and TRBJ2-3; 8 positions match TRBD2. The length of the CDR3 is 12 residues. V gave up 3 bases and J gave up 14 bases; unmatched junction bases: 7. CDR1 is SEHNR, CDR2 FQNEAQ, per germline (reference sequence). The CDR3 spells CASSLRTSHWYF. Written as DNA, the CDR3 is TGTGCCAGCAGCTTGAGGACTAGCCATTGGTATTTT. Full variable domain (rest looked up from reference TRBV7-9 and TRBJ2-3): DTGVSQNPRHKITKRGQNVTFRCDPISEHNRLYWYRQTLGQGPEFLTYFQNEAQLEKSRLLSDRFSAERPKGSFSTLEIQRTEQGDSAMYLCASSLRTSHWYFGPGTRLTVL.

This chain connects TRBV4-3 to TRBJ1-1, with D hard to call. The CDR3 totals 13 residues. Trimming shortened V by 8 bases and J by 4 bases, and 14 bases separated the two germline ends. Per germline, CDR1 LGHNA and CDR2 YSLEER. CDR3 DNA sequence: TGCGCCAGCCGACTCGCCGGTAGCACTGAAGCTTTCTTT. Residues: CASRLAGSTEAFF.

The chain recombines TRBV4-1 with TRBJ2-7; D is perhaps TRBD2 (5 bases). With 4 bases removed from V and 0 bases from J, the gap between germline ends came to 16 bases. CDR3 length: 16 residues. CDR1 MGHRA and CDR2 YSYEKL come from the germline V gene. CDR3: CASSRSAGSSSYEQYF. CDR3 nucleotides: TGCGCCAGCAGCCGGAGTGCGGGCTCTAGCTCCTACGAGCAGTACTTC.

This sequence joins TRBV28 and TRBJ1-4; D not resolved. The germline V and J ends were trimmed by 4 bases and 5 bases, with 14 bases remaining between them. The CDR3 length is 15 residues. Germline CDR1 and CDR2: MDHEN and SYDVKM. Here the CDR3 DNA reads TGTGCCAGCAGTTCTGATAATCAACTAAATGAAAAACTGTTTTTT. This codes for CASSSDNQLNEKLFF.

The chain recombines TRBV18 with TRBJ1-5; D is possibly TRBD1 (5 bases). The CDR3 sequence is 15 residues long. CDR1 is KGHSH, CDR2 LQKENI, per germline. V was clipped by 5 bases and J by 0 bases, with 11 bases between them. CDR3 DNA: TGTGCCAGCTCATCCCAGGGTCATAGCAATCAGCCCCAGCATTTT. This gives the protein CASSSQGHSNQPQHF.

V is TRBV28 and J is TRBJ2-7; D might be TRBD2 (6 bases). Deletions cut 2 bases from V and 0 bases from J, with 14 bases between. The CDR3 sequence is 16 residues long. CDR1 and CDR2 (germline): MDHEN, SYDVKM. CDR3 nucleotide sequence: TGTGCCAGCAGTTTAATTGGGACTTTGAGCTCCTACGAGCAGTACTTC. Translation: CASSLIGTLSSYEQYF.

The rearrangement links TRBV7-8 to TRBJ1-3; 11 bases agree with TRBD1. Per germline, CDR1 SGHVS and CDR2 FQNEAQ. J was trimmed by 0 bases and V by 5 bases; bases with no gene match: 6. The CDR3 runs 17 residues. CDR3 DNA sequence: TGTGCCAGCAGCCGAGAGGGACAGGGGGTCTCTGGAAACACCATATATTTT. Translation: CASSREGQGVSGNTIYF. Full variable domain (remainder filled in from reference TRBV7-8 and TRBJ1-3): GAGVSQSPRYKVAKRGQDVALRCDPISGHVSLFWYQQALGQGPEFLTYFQNEAQLDKSGLPSDRFFAERPEGSVSTLKIQRTQQEDSAVYLCASSREGQGVSGNTIYFGEGSWLTVV.

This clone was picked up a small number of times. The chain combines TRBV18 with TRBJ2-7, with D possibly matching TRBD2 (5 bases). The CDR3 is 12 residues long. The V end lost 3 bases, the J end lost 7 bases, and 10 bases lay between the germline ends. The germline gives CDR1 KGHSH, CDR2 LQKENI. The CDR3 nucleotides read TGTGCCAGCTCACCGAGGACTGGGGAGCAGTACTTC. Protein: CASSPRTGEQYF.

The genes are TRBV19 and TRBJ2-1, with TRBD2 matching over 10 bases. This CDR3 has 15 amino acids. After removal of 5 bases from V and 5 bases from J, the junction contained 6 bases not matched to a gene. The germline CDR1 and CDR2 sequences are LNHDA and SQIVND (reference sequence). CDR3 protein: CASSPKGLANNEQFF. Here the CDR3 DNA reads TGTGCCAGTAGTCCCAAGGGACTAGCGAACAATGAGCAGTTCTTC.

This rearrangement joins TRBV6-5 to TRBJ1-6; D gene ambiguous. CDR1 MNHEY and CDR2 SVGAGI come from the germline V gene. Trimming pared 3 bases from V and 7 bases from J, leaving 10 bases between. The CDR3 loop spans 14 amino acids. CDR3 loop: CASSYGLLNSPLHF. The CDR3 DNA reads TGTGCCAGCAGTTATGGACTACTAAATTCACCCCTCCACTTT.